This T cell receptor (beta chain) comes out of a study of T cell changes during pregnancy in multiple sclerosis. The method was immunoSEQ multiplex PCR; TCRdb's version includes in-frame clones alone and lacks a portion of them. The table has around 110,000 clones, 80% to 95% seen once. The CDR3 length is 14 residues. With V trimmed by 5 bases and J by 0 bases, 2 bases remained unmatched. Germline CDR1 GTSNPN, CDR2 SVGIG (reference sequence). This clonotype originated in a female donor with multiple sclerosis, enrolled in a pregnancy study. The specimen was peripheral blood, collected in the third trimester of pregnancy. The chain uses TRBV30 and TRBJ1-3, with 9 bases that match TRBD1. CDR3 coding DNA: TGTGCCTGGGGACAGGGGACCTCTGGAAACACCATATATTTT. Amino acid sequence: CAWGQGTSGNTIYF.